The entry below describes one T cell receptor (beta chain). This receptor's antigen is unknown. Per-nucleotide qualities are absent, and no much larger clonotype sits a single base away. The data stem from a study of blood T cells in healthy people across ages (dated by TCRdb to between 2015 and 2017). About the study as a whole: In model experiments, template switching captured about one uniquely barcoded TCR beta cDNA molecule for every two T cells. Two additional independent replicas of 1 million unique cDNA reads from the same blood draw were analyzed for two donors (one aged 18 to 30 and one aged 80 or older). The donors were split into four age groups: young (average roughly 15 years), middle-aged (roughly 42), aged (more than 60) and long-lived (over 75). To track age-related changes in TCR beta repertoire diversity, the study relied on deep sequencing normalized with unique cDNA molecular identifiers. To avoid experimental bias, donors of different ages were spread randomly across the sequencing lanes. The study at large found these results: A strong correlation was found between observed TCR beta diversity and the percentage of naive T cells measured by flow cytometry. Because profiling used bulk unsorted PBMCs, naive and antigen-experienced compartments could not be compared conclusively. As age increased, observed TCR beta diversity per million T cells dropped in a roughly linear way, and a significant reduction was already evident by age 40. Compared with the aged group, the long-lived group had more naive CD4+ T cells, fewer expanded clones and increased TCR diversity, suggesting age selection. Because the CMV infection status of the donors was unknown, age-related changes in expanded clonotypes may potentially have been confounded. Estimates of total diversity based on one million sequenced T cells were considered lower bounds and underestimates.

V is reduced by 1 base and J by 2 bases, leaving a spacing of 9 bases between them. Inclusive of the bounding cysteine and phenylalanine, the CDR3 is 14 residues long. Of all the DNA, just the CDR3 is kept, 42 bases in frame from base 1. The CDR1 and CDR2 encoded by the germline V gene (reference sequence) are SEHNR and FQNEAQ. Library prep was done by 5' RACE. Sequencing instrument: Illumina HiSeq 2500. A second PCR of roughly 7 to 11 cycles was performed with a sample-barcoded 5' primer and a J-beta primer mix. A template-switch 5' adaptor carrying 12 random nucleotides introduced a unique molecular identifier onto each TCR beta cDNA molecule. Each sample yielded at least 3 million CDR3-containing paired-end reads. The Mint cDNA synthesis kit, primed by a TRBC-specific oligonucleotide, was used to synthesize first-strand cDNA from all RNA. All cDNA was treated with uracil-DNA glycosylase and then went through a first 18-cycle PCR with the universal primers M1SS and BC2_uni_R. Under the source paper's analysis protocol: For normalization, 1 million high-quality reads, each with a distinct molecular identifier, were randomly selected from each sample. Reads sharing molecular identifiers were discarded rather than binned into consensus sequences. MiTCR, with a Q25 quality threshold and the strictest error-elimination algorithm, was used for CDR3 identification, clonotype clustering and error correction. A nonparametric unseen species model with Euler transformation was used to estimate a lower bound on total TCR beta diversity. TCRdb reprocessed the public reads (quality trimming at Q25 with fastp, clone calling with MiXCR) and kept in-frame beta chains. Under each unique CDR3 protein, matching rows form one entry showing the most common genes and DNA. The V and J calls shown here were made by TCRdb, not taken from the authors' results. Recorded for this sample are 650,000 to 700,000 distinct CDR3 sequences; less than 40% of them occurred a single time. Of the sample, approximately 15% falls within the top ten clones.

The roughly 37 donors, aged roughly 6 to 100 years, were systemically healthy Caucasian individuals from Russia. Each donor gave 8 to 10 milliliters of peripheral blood, drawn into EDTA-treated Vacutainer tubes. Ficoll-Paque density-gradient centrifugation was used to isolate PBMCs, with at least 6.5 million per sample. Total RNA was extracted from PBMCs with Trizol reagent, with at least 6 micrograms obtained per sample. Naive CD45RAhigh/CD27high T cell percentages were measured by flow cytometry on a PBMC aliquot from every donor. This TCR was recovered from a woman of 80 years or more in good health. Donor details come from another sample of the same person, matched by shared clones. The chain was built from TRBV7-9 and TRBJ2-7, with no confident D gene call. Sequenced input: blood. The CDR3 region reads CASSLDGRTYEQYF. The DNA sequence is TGTGCCAGCAGCTTAGATGGCAGAACCTACGAGCAGTACTTC.